This T cell receptor (beta chain) was recorded in a study of cytomegalovirus exposure and HLA in healthy donors. From germline, CDR1 is SGDLS and CDR2 YYNGEE. This CDR3 region has 16 residues. J was trimmed by 4 bases and V by 0 bases; bases with no gene match: 1. Vbeta (60) and Jbeta (13) primers were used in the PCR. Sequencing used immunoSEQ multiplex PCR; TCRdb keeps in-frame clones, though not all of them. There are about 160,000 clones in the sample; approximately 84% occur only once, and approximately 2.3% lies in the top ten. Material for sequencing was PBMCs. V gene TRBV9 combines with J gene TRBJ2-1; 13 bases map to TRBD2. This clonotype originated in a man between 18 and 29 years old in good health and CMV-seropositive. CDR3 DNA sequence: TGTGCCAGCAGCGTAGAGACTAGCGGGGGGTACAATGAGCAGTTCTTC. This translates into CASSVETSGGYNEQFF.